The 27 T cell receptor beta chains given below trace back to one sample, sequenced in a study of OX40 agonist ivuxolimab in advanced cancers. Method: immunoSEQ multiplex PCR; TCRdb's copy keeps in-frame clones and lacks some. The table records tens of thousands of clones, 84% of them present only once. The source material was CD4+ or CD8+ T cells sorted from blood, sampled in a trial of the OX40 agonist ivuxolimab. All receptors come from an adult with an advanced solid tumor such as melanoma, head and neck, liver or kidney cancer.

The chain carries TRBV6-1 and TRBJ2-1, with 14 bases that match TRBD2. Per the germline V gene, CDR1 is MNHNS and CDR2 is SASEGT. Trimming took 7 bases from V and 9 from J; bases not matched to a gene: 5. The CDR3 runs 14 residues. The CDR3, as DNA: TGTGCCAGCACCTTGACTAGCGGGGGGGGTGAGCAGTTCTTC. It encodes CASTLTSGGGEQFF.

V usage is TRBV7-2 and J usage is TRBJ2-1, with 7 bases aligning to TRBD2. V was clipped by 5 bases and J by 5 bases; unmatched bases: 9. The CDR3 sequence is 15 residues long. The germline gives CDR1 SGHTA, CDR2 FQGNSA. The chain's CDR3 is CASSPRLAANNEQFF. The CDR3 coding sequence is TGTGCCAGCAGCCCCAGACTAGCTGCCAACAATGAGCAGTTCTTC.

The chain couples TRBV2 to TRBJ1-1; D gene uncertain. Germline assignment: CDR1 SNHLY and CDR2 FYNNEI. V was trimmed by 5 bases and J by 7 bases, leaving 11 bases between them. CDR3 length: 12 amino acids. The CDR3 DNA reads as TGTGCCAGCAGTTTAACGGCCCTTGAAGCTTTCTTT. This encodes CASSLTALEAFF.

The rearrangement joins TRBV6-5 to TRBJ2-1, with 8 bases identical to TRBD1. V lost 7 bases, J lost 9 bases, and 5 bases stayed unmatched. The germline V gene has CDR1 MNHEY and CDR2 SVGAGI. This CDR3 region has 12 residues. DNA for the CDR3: TGTGCCAGCACCCGAACAGGGGGTGAGCAGTTCTTC. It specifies CASTRTGGEQFF.

The CDR3 here is CASSSPARTDTQYF. The CDR3 region has the DNA TGTGCCAGCAGTTCCCCAGCCCGCACAGATACGCAGTATTTT. V and J are TRBV28 and TRBJ2-3; D not certain. Looked up from germline, CDR1 is MDHEN and CDR2 is SYDVKM. V was clipped by 4 bases and J by 1 base, with 9 bases between them. The CDR3 has 14 residues.

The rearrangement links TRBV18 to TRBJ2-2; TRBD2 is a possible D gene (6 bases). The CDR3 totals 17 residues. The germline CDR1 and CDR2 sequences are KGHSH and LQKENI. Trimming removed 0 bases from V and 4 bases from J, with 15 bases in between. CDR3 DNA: TGTGCCAGCTCACCACCGTCGCGGGGTTCGTTCACCGGGGAGCTGTTTTTT. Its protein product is CASSPPSRGSFTGELFF.

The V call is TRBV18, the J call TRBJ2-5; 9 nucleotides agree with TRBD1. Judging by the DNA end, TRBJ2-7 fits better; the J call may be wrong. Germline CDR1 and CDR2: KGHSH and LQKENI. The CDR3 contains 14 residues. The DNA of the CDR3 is TGTGCCAGCTCACTCAGGACAGGGGATTACGAGCAGTACTTC. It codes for CASSLRTGDYEQYF.

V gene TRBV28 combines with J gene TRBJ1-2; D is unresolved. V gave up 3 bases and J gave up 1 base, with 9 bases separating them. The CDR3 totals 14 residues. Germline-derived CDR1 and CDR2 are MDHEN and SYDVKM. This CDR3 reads CASSFSGSNYGYTF. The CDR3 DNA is TGTGCCAGCAGTTTCAGCGGCAGTAACTATGGCTACACCTTC.

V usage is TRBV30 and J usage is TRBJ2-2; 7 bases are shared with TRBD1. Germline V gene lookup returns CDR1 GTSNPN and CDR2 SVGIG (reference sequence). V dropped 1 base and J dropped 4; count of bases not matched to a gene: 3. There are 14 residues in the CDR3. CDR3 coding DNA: TGTGCCTGGAGTGCACGACAGGGCACCGGGGAGCTGTTTTTT. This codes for CAWSARQGTGELFF.

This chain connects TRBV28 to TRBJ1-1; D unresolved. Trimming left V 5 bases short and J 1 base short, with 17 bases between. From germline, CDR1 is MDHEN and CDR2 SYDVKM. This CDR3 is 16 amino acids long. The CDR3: CASSPNNGLWNTEAFF. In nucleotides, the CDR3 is TGTGCCAGCAGTCCGAACAATGGCTTGTGGAACACTGAAGCTTTCTTT.

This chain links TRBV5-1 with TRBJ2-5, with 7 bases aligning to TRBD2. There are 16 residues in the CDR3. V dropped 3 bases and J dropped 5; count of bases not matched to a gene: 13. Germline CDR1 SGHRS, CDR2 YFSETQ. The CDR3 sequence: CASSWKGASGGETQYF. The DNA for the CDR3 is TGCGCCAGCAGCTGGAAAGGGGCTAGCGGAGGGGAGACCCAGTACTTC.

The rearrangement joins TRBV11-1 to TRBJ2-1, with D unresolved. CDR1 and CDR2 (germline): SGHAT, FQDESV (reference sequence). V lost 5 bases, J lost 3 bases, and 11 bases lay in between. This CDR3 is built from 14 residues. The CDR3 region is CASSAVRGYNEQFF. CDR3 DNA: TGTGCCAGCAGCGCCGTACGTGGCTACAATGAGCAGTTCTTC.

In DNA, the CDR3 is TGTGCCAGCAGCTTACCTAGCGGGGGGGCAGATACGCAGTATTTT. It encodes CASSLPSGGADTQYF. J is TRBJ2-3 and V is TRBV5-4, with 12 positions matching TRBD2. In germline, CDR1 is SGHNT, CDR2 YYREEE (reference sequence). V shed 2 bases and J 4 bases; nucleotides not matched to a gene: 2. This CDR3 comprises 15 residues.

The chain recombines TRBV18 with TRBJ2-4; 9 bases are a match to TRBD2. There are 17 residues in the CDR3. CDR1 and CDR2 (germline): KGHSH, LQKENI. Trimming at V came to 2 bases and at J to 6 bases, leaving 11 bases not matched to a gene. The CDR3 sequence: CASSPDSTSGGGNIQYF. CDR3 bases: TGTGCCAGCTCACCAGACTCGACTAGCGGAGGGGGAAACATTCAGTACTTC.

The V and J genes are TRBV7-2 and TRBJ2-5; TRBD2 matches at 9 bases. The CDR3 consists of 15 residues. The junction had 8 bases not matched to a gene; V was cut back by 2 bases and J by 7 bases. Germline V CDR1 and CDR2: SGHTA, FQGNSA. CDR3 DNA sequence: TGTGCCAGCAGCTTACATGGCGGGGGGGAGGTGACCCAGTACTTC. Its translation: CASSLHGGGEVTQYF.

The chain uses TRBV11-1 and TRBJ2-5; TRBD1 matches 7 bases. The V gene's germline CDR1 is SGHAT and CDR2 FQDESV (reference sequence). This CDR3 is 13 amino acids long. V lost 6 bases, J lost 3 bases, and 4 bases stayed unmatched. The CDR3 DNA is TGTGCCAGCAGAAAGGGACAGAAAGAGACCCAGTACTTC. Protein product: CASRKGQKETQYF. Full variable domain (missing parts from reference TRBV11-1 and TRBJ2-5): EAEVAQSPRYKITEKSQAVAFWCDPISGHATLYWYRQILGQGPELLVQFQDESVVDDSQLPKDRFSAERLKGVDSTLKIQPAELGDSAMYLCASRKGQKETQYFGPGTRLLVL.

The CDR3 sequence: CASSPGQGLRETQYF. In DNA form, the CDR3 reads TGTGCCAGCAGCCCGGGACAGGGGTTGCGGGAGACCCAGTACTTC. J is TRBJ2-5 and V is TRBV5-7, with TRBD1 matching over 10 bases. TRBV5-7 belongs to the ORF category, with a function that is uncertain. The junction had 8 bases not matched to a gene; V was cut back by 4 bases and J by 5 bases. The CDR3 consists of 15 residues.

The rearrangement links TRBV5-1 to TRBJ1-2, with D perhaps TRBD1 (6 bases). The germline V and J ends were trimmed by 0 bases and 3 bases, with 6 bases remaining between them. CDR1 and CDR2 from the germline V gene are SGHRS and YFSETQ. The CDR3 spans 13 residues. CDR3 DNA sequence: TGCGCCAGCAGCTTGGACAGGGACTATGGCTACACCTTC. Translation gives CASSLDRDYGYTF.

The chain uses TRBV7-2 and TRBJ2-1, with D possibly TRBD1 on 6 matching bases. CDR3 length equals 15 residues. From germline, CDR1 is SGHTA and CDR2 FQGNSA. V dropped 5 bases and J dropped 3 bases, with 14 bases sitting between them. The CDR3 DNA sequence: TGTGCCAGCAGCAAAGGACAGAATAACTACAATGAGCAGTTCTTC. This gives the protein CASSKGQNNYNEQFF.

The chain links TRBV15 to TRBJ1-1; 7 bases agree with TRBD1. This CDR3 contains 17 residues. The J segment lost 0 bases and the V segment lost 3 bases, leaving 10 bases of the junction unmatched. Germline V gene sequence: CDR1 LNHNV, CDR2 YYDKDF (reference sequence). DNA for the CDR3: TGTGCCACCAGCAGGGGGGGACAGCCCCGCCTGAACACTGAAGCTTTCTTT. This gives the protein CATSRGGQPRLNTEAFF.

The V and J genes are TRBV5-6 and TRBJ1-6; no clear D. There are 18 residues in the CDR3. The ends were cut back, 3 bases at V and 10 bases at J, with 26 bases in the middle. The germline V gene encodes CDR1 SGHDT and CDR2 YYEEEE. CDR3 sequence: CASSSTDASWVEGSPLHF. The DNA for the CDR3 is TGTGCCAGCAGCTCGACCGATGCCTCATGGGTTGAAGGCTCACCCCTCCACTTT.

CDR3 sequence (DNA): TGTGCCAGCAGCTTGTCCCTAGCGTCCTACGAGCAGTACTTC. The encoded protein is CASSLSLASYEQYF. This chain joins TRBV13 and TRBJ2-7, with D maybe TRBD2 (6 bases). V lost 3 bases, J lost 1 base, and 10 bases lay in between. Looked up from germline, CDR1 is PRHDT and CDR2 is FYEKMQ (reference sequence). This CDR3 comprises 14 residues.

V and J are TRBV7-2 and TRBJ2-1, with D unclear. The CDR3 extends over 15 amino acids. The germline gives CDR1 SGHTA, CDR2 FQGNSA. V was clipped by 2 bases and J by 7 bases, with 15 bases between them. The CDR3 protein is CASSLPLLSINEQFF. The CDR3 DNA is TGTGCCAGCAGCTTACCCCTACTTTCGATTAATGAGCAGTTCTTC.

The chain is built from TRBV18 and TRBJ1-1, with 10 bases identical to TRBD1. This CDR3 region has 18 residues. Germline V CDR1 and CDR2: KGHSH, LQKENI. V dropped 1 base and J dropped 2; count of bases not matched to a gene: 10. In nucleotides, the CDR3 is TGTGCCAGCTCACCACAAAGACTTGGGACAGGGGTTAACACTGAAGCTTTCTTT. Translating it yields CASSPQRLGTGVNTEAFF.

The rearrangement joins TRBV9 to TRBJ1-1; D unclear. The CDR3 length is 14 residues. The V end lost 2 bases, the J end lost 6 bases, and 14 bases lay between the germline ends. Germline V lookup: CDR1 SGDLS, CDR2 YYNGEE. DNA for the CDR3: TGTGCCAGCAGCGTCGGACGGCAGGTCTCTGAAGCTTTCTTT. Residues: CASSVGRQVSEAFF.

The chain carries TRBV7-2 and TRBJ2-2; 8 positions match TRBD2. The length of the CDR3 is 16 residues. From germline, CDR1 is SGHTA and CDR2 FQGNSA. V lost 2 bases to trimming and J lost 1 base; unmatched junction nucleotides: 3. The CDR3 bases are TGTGCCAGCAGCTTAAAACTAGCGGTGAACACCGGGGAGCTGTTTTTT. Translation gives CASSLKLAVNTGELFF.

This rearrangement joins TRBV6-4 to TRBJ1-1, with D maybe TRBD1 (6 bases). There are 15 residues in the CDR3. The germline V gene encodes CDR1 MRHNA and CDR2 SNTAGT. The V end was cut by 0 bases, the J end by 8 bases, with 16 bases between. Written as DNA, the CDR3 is TGTGCCAGCAGTGACTCCTTCCGGGACACCGTGGAAGCTTTCTTT. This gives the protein CASSDSFRDTVEAFF.